This is a list of T cell receptor beta chains from one sample in a study of T cell changes during pregnancy in multiple sclerosis. Sequenced by immunoSEQ multiplex PCR; TCRdb stores in-frame clones only, minus some. The sample lists some 93,000 clones, almost 95% seen once, with approximately 2% in the top ten. The starting material was peripheral blood, obtained after pregnancy. Receptors were obtained from a female donor with multiple sclerosis, enrolled in a pregnancy study. Each CDR3 is given with its conserved first and last residue. The D gene is left open where the match is weak. Some rows have no size entry. The others give once, few or many, or a class for an expanded clone.

TRBJ2-1 | . | TRBV9 | . | TGTGCCAGCAGCCCCGACTCTTCGATGTACAATGAGCAGTTCTTC | CASSPDSSMYNEQFF
TRBJ1-6 | . | TRBV25-1 | TRBD1 | TGTGCCAGCAGTGGAACTAACAGGGGATCTAGTTCACCCCTCCACTTT | CASSGTNRGSSSPLHF
TRBJ2-7 | . | TRBV7-2 | . | TGTGCCAGCAGCTTAGCTAACTACGAGCAGTACTTC | CASSLANYEQYF
TRBJ2-1 | . | TRBV7-2 | . | TGTGCCAGCAGGCCTGGGGAGACACACTACAATGAGCAGTTCTTC | CASRPGETHYNEQFF
TRBJ1-1 | once | TRBV27 | . | TGTGCCAGCAGTTTAGGGGAGGGGAACACTGAAGCTTTCTTT | CASSLGEGNTEAFF
TRBJ1-3 | . | TRBV5-5 | . | TGTGCCAGCAGCTTGGATTTCGCGGGGACCATATATTTT | CASSLDFAGTIYF
TRBJ2-7 | . | TRBV10-2 | . | TGCGCCAGCAGTGAGTCTACCATTAGCCTATCCCCCCACGAGCAGTACTTC | CASSESTISLSPHEQYF
TRBJ2-5 | . | TRBV4-1 | . | TGCGCCAGCAGCCAAGATCCTACGCAAGAGACCCAGTACTTC | CASSQDPTQETQYF
TRBJ1-1 | . | TRBV30 | . | TGTGCCTGGAGTGTTATTGAGACTTTCTTT | CAWSVIETFF
TRBJ1-5 | . | TRBV7-2 | TRBD1 | TGTGCCAGCAGCCCCCTGGCAGGGGGGTATCAGCCCCAGCATTTT | CASSPLAGGYQPQHF
TRBJ1-1 | . | TRBV9 | . | TGTGCCAGCAGCGTAGAGAACAGGGAGGGTGAAGCTTTCTTT | CASSVENREGEAFF
TRBJ1-2 | . | TRBV19 | . | TGTGCCACCCTGGACAGCGCAGGCTATGGCTACACCTTC | CATLDSAGYGYTF
TRBJ2-2 | . | TRBV10-3 | . | TGTGCCATCAGTGTGGCAGCGAACACCGGGGAGCTGTTTTTT | CAISVAANTGELFF
TRBJ2-7 | . | TRBV5-1 | TRBD2 | TGCGCCAGCAGCTTGGTTGGGAGCCTAGCGGGAGATGGGGAGCAGTACTTC | CASSLVGSLAGDGEQYF
TRBJ2-7 | . | TRBV7-6 | . | TGTGCCAGCAGCCCCGGGGTAGAGCAGTACTTC | CASSPGVEQYF
TRBJ2-1 | . | TRBV9 | TRBD2 | TGTGCCAGCAGCCTCAGACTAGCAACCCCCCTTTACAATGAGCAGTTCTTC | CASSLRLATPLYNEQFF
TRBJ1-1 | . | TRBV20-1 | TRBD1 | TGCAGTGCTCGTTCGGGACAGGGACACTTT | CSARSGQGHF
TRBJ2-1 | . | TRBV7-2 | TRBD1 | TGTGCCAGCAGCAAACAGGGGCTATACAATGAGCAGTTCTTC | CASSKQGLYNEQFF
TRBJ2-5 | . | TRBV9 | . | TGTGCCAGCAGCGGGACTCATCAAGAGACCCAGTACTTC | CASSGTHQETQYF
TRBJ2-1 | . | TRBV7-2 | . | TGTGCCAGCAGCCCCTGGGACACCTCTCAGGATGAGCAGTTCTTC | CASSPWDTSQDEQFF
TRBJ2-7 | . | TRBV10-3 | . | TGTGCCATCAGTGAGTCGGTGGGGGGATACGAGCAGTACTTC | CAISESVGGYEQYF
TRBJ2-5 | . | TRBV9 | . | TGTGCCAGCAGCGATTCGGGACAAACGAATCAGGAGACCCAGTACTTC | CASSDSGQTNQETQYF
TRBJ1-2 | . | TRBV9 | . | TGTGCCAGCAGCGTAGAGGACCTGGCGGGGACGAGCGGCTACACCTTC | CASSVEDLAGTSGYTF
TRBJ1-2 | . | TRBV27 | TRBD1 | TGTGCCAGCAGTTTATCAGGGACAGTTATTTATGGCTACACCTTC | CASSLSGTVIYGYTF
TRBJ2-7 | . | TRBV6-5 | TRBD1 | TGTGCCAGCAGTCAGGACAGGGTTGTCTACGAGCAGTACTTC | CASSQDRVVYEQYF
TRBJ1-2 | . | TRBV11-2 | . | TGTGCCAGCAGCTTGATTTCGGGATCCTCTAACTATGGCTACACCTTC | CASSLISGSSNYGYTF
TRBJ2-5 | . | TRBV12-5 | . | TGTGCTAGTGGTTTGAGGCCTCGCGGGGAGACCCAGTACTTC | CASGLRPRGETQYF
TRBJ1-6 | . | TRBV4-3 | . | TGCGCCAGCAGCCAAGGGGGGGACTATAATTCACCCCTCCACTTT | CASSQGGDYNSPLHF
TRBJ2-7 | . | TRBV20-1 | . | TGCAGTGCTCCCGGTGTGTACGAGCAGTACTTC | CSAPGVYEQYF
TRBJ2-7 | . | TRBV30 | . | TGTGCCTGGAGTGTACACATATTCTCCTACGAGCAGTACTTC | CAWSVHIFSYEQYF
TRBJ2-1 | . | TRBV9 | . | TGTGCCAGCAGCGCGACAGAGGAGCAGTTCTTC | CASSATEEQFF
TRBJ2-7 | . | TRBV12-5 | TRBD1 | TGTGCTAGTGCTCTCCGACAGGGTTCGGCCTACGAGCAGTACTTC | CASALRQGSAYEQYF
TRBJ1-1 | . | TRBV6-1 | . | TGTGCCAGCAGTCCGGGAAGCGCTGAAGCTTTCTTT | CASSPGSAEAFF